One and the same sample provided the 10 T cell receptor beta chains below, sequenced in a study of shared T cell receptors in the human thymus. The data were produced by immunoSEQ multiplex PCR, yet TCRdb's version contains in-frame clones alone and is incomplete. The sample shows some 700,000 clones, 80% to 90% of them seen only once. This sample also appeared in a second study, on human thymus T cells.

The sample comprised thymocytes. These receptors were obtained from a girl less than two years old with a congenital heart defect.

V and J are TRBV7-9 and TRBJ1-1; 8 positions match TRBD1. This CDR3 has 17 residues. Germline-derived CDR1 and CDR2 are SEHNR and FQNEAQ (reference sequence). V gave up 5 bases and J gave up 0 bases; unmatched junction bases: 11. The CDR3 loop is CASSRLQGEAMNTEAFF. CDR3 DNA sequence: TGTGCCAGCAGCCGACTACAGGGGGAGGCGATGAACACTGAAGCTTTCTTT.

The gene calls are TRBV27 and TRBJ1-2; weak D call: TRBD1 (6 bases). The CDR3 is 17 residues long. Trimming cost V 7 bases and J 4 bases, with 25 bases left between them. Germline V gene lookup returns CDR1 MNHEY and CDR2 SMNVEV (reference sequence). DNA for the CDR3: TGTGCCAGCACCAGTTTAATACAGGGTGTTACCCGCTATGGCTACACCTTC. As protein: CASTSLIQGVTRYGYTF.

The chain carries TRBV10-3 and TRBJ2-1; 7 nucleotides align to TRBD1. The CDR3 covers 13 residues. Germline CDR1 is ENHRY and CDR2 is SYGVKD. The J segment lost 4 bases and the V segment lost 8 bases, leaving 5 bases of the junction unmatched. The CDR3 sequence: CAIRDRAYNEQFF. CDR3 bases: TGTGCCATCCGGGACAGAGCATACAATGAGCAGTTCTTC.

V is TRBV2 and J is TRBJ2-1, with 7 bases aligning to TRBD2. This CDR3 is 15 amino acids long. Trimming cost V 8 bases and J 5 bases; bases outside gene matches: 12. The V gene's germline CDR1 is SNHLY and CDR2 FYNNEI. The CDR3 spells CASGTTPVPHNEQFF. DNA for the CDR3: TGTGCCAGCGGGACTACCCCGGTTCCGCACAATGAGCAGTTCTTC.

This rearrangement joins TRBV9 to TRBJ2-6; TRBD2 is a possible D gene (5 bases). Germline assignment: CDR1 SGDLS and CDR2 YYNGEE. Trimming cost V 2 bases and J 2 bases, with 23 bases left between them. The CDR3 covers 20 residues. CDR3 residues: CASSVLEMGNIGAGANVLTF. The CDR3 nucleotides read TGTGCCAGCAGCGTGTTGGAAATGGGCAACATCGGGGCTGGGGCCAACGTCCTGACTTTC.

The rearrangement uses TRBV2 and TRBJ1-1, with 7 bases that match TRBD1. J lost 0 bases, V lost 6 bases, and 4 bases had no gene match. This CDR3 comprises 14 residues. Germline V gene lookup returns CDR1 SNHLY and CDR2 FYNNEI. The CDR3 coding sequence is TGTGCCAGCAGCCCTGACAGGGTGAACACTGAAGCTTTCTTT. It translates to CASSPDRVNTEAFF.

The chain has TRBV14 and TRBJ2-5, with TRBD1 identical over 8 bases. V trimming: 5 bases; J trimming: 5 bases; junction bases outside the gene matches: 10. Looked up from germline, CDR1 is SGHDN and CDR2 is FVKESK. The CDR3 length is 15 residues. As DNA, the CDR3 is TGTGCCAGCAGCACCCGGACAGGGACCCGGGAGACCCAGTACTTC. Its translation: CASSTRTGTRETQYF. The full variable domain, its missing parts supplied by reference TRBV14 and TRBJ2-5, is EAGVTQFPSHSVIEKGQTVTLRCDPISGHDNLYWYRRVMGKEIKFLLHFVKESKQDESGMPNNRFLAERTGGTYSTLKVQPAELEDSGVYFCASSTRTGTRETQYFGPGTRLLVL.

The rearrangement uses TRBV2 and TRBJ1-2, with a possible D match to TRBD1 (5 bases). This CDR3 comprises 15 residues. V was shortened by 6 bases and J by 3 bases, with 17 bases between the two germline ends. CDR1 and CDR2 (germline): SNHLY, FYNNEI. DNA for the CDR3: TGTGCCAGCAGGGGAGGCCAGGGAAATTACTATGGCTACACCTTC. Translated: CASRGGQGNYYGYTF.

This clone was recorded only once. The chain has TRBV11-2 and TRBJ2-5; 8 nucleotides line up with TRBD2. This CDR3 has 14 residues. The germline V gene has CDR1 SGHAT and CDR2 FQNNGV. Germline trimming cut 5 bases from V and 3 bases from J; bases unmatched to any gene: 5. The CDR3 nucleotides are TGTGCCAGCAGCCCCAGGCGGGGGGAAGAGACCCAGTACTTC. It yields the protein CASSPRRGEETQYF.

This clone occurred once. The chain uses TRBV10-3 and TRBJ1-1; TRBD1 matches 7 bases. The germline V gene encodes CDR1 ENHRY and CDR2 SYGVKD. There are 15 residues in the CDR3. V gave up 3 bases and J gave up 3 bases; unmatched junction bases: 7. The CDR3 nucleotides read TGTGCCATCAGTGATACAACAGGGGCGGACACTGAAGCTTTCTTT. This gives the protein CAISDTTGADTEAFF.